Listed below are T cell receptor beta chains from one sample, sequenced in a study of OX40 agonist ivuxolimab in advanced cancers. Sequencing used immunoSEQ multiplex PCR; TCRdb keeps in-frame clones, though not all of them. The repertoire includes over 150,000 clones, 94% of them detected once, and about 0.3% sits in the top ten. The sequences come from CD4+ or CD8+ T cells sorted from blood, collected in a trial of the OX40 agonist ivuxolimab. All receptors derive from an adult with an advanced solid tumor such as melanoma, head and neck, liver or kidney cancer. The CDR3 runs from the conserved cysteine through the conserved F or W. Fields, in order: J gene, V gene, CDR3 length, clone size, CDR3 protein. Some rows have no size entry. The others give once, few or many, or a class for an expanded clone.

j_call: TRBJ2-7
v_call: TRBV6-5
cdr3_length: 15
clone_size: once
cdr3_aa: CASSSTPTGSYEQYF

j_call: TRBJ2-3
v_call: TRBV19
cdr3_length: 14
clone_size: -
cdr3_aa: CASSIRRTTDTQYF

j_call: TRBJ2-7
v_call: TRBV5-1
cdr3_length: 13
clone_size: -
cdr3_aa: CASSSQGGRQQYF

j_call: TRBJ2-7
v_call: TRBV27
cdr3_length: 13
clone_size: -
cdr3_aa: CASSFGRSYEQYF

j_call: TRBJ1-5
v_call: TRBV29-1
cdr3_length: 13
clone_size: -
cdr3_aa: CSVVTGWDQPQHF

j_call: TRBJ1-1
v_call: TRBV5-4
cdr3_length: 15
clone_size: -
cdr3_aa: CASSIPGQLNTEAFF

j_call: TRBJ2-1
v_call: TRBV5-6
cdr3_length: 12
clone_size: -
cdr3_aa: CASSVRRNEQFF

j_call: TRBJ2-1
v_call: TRBV7-3
cdr3_length: 13
clone_size: -
cdr3_aa: CASSLNLAVEQFF

j_call: TRBJ2-5
v_call: TRBV6-1
cdr3_length: 12
clone_size: -
cdr3_aa: CASSEAGGTQYF

j_call: TRBJ2-7
v_call: TRBV28
cdr3_length: 11
clone_size: -
cdr3_aa: CASSFPEEQYF

j_call: TRBJ2-7
v_call: TRBV5-1
cdr3_length: 11
clone_size: -
cdr3_aa: CASTLGYEQYF

j_call: TRBJ1-2
v_call: TRBV13
cdr3_length: 14
clone_size: -
cdr3_aa: CASRRDRRNYGYTF

j_call: TRBJ2-3
v_call: TRBV29-1
cdr3_length: 13
clone_size: -
cdr3_aa: CSVDRGSTDTQYF

j_call: TRBJ1-6
v_call: TRBV28
cdr3_length: 16
clone_size: -
cdr3_aa: CASSLRWGDPGIPLHF

j_call: TRBJ2-3
v_call: TRBV18
cdr3_length: 13
clone_size: -
cdr3_aa: CASSPLLTDTQYF

j_call: TRBJ2-7
v_call: TRBV7-2
cdr3_length: 15
clone_size: -
cdr3_aa: CASSPPRAGEREQYF

j_call: TRBJ1-1
v_call: TRBV7-2
cdr3_length: 16
clone_size: -
cdr3_aa: CASSWNTLNRGTEAFF

j_call: TRBJ1-1
v_call: TRBV29-1
cdr3_length: 13
clone_size: -
cdr3_aa: CSAGQGRNTEAFF

j_call: TRBJ2-5
v_call: TRBV5-1
cdr3_length: 15
clone_size: -
cdr3_aa: CASFRGGTTWETQYF

j_call: TRBJ2-4
v_call: TRBV15
cdr3_length: 17
clone_size: once
cdr3_aa: CATSSTAGALAKNIQYF

j_call: TRBJ1-1
v_call: TRBV6-1
cdr3_length: 12
clone_size: -
cdr3_aa: CASNPDGSQAFF

j_call: TRBJ2-5
v_call: TRBV11-2
cdr3_length: 17
clone_size: -
cdr3_aa: CASSLGGLAGRQETQYF

j_call: TRBJ2-3
v_call: TRBV2
cdr3_length: 13
clone_size: -
cdr3_aa: CASSREYSDTQYF

j_call: TRBJ1-1
v_call: TRBV19
cdr3_length: 15
clone_size: -
cdr3_aa: CASTKGGAGGTEAFF

j_call: TRBJ2-1
v_call: TRBV11-3
cdr3_length: 16
clone_size: -
cdr3_aa: CASSLFGTANPNEQFF

j_call: TRBJ1-5
v_call: TRBV10-3
cdr3_length: 14
clone_size: -
cdr3_aa: CAISNNREGQPQHF

j_call: TRBJ1-2
v_call: TRBV5-6
cdr3_length: 15
clone_size: -
cdr3_aa: CASSPRDRLSRGYTF

j_call: TRBJ2-6
v_call: TRBV28
cdr3_length: 21
clone_size: -
cdr3_aa: CASNLRPGDRGVGSGANVLTF

j_call: TRBJ1-3
v_call: TRBV18
cdr3_length: 16
clone_size: -
cdr3_aa: CASSPGQGISGNTIYF

j_call: TRBJ1-2
v_call: TRBV5-6
cdr3_length: 16
clone_size: -
cdr3_aa: CASSLLRGDFNYGYTF

j_call: TRBJ2-5
v_call: TRBV6-5
cdr3_length: 14
clone_size: -
cdr3_aa: CASSYSAGQETQYF

j_call: TRBJ1-1
v_call: TRBV10-3
cdr3_length: 12
clone_size: -
cdr3_aa: CAISARLEKVFF

j_call: TRBJ2-3
v_call: TRBV4-3
cdr3_length: 17
clone_size: once
cdr3_aa: CASSQGNSGGSTDTQYF

j_call: TRBJ1-3
v_call: TRBV5-4
cdr3_length: 15
clone_size: once
cdr3_aa: CASSSDRAAGNTIYF

j_call: TRBJ2-5
v_call: TRBV20-1
cdr3_length: 10
clone_size: once
cdr3_aa: CSARKETQYF

j_call: TRBJ2-3
v_call: TRBV5-6
cdr3_length: 14
clone_size: -
cdr3_aa: CASSYDTSSDTQYF

j_call: TRBJ1-6
v_call: TRBV7-3
cdr3_length: 15
clone_size: once
cdr3_aa: CASSFSGQPNSPLHF

j_call: TRBJ1-6
v_call: TRBV19
cdr3_length: 20
clone_size: -
cdr3_aa: CASSPKGQRSISSYNSPLHF

j_call: TRBJ2-2
v_call: TRBV11-2
cdr3_length: 15
clone_size: -
cdr3_aa: CASSLEAGNHGELFF

j_call: TRBJ1-1
v_call: TRBV4-3
cdr3_length: 16
clone_size: -
cdr3_aa: CASSQVIDRGYTEAFF

j_call: TRBJ1-1
v_call: TRBV19
cdr3_length: 15
clone_size: -
cdr3_aa: CASEQGGTSYTEAFF

j_call: TRBJ1-2
v_call: TRBV14
cdr3_length: 11
clone_size: -
cdr3_aa: CASSPDLLLTF

j_call: TRBJ2-1
v_call: TRBV19
cdr3_length: 14
clone_size: -
cdr3_aa: CASSIGGLRNEQFF